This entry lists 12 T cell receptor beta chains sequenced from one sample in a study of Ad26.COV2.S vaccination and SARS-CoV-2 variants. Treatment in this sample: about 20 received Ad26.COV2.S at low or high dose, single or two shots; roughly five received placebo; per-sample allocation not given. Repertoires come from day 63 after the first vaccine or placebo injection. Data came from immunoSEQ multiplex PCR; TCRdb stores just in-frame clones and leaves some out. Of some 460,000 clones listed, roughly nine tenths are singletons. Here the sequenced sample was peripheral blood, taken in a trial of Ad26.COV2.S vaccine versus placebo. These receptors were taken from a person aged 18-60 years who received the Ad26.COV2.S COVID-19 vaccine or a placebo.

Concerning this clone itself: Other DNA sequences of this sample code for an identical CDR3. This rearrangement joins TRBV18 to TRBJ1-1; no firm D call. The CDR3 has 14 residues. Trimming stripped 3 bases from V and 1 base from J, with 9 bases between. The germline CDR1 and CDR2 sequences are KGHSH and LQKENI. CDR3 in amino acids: CASSPIARNTEAFF. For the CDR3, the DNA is TGTGCCAGCTCACCCATCGCAAGGAACACTGAAGCTTTCTTT.

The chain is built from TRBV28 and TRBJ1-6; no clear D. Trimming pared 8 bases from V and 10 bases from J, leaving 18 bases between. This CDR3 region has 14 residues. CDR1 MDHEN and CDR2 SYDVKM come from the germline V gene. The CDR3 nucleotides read TGTGCCAGCCATACAACTGGGCGTGGATCACCCCTCCACTTT. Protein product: CASHTTGRGSPLHF.

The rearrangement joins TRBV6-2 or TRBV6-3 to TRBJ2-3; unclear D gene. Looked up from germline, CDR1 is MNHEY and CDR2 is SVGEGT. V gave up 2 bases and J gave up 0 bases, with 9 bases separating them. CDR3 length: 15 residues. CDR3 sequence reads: CASSYISPSTDTQYF. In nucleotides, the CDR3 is TGTGCCAGCAGTTACATCTCACCTAGCACAGATACGCAGTATTTT.

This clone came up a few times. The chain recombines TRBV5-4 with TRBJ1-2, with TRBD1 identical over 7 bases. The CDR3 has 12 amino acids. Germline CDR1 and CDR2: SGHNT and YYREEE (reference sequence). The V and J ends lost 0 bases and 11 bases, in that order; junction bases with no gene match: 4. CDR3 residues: CASSLDVRGYTF. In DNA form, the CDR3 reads TGTGCCAGCAGCTTGGATGTCAGGGGGTACACCTTC.

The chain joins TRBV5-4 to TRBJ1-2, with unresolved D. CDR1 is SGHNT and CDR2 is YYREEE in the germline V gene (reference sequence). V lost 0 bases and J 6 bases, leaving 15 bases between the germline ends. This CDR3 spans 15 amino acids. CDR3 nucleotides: TGTGCCAGCAGCTTGGCTCTTCCGGGGATCGATGGCTACACCTTC. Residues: CASSLALPGIDGYTF.

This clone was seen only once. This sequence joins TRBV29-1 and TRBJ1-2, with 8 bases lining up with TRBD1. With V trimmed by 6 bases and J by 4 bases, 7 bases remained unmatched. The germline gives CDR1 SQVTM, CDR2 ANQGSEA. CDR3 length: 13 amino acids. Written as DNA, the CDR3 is TGCAGCGTGACTAACAGGGGGAGCTATGGCTACACCTTC. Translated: CSVTNRGSYGYTF.

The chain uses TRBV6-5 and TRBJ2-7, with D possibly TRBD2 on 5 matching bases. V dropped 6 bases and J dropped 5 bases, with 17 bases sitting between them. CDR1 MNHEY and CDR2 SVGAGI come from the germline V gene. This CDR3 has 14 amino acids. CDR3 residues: CASSPGVLPDEQYF. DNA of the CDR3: TGTGCCAGCAGCCCCGGGGTCCTCCCCGACGAGCAGTACTTC.

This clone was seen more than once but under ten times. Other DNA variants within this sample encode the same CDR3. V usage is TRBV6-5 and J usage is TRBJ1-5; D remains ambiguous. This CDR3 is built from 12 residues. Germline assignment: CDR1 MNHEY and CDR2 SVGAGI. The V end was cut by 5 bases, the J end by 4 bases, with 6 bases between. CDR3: CASSRPNQPQHF. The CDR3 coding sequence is TGTGCCAGCAGTCGCCCGAATCAGCCCCAGCATTTT.

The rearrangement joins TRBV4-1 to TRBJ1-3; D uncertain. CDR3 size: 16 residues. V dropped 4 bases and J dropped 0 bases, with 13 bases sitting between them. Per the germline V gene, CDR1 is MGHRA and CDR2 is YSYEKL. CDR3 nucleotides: TGCGCCAGCAGCCTATCCGTAGGTCGCTCTGGAAACACCATATATTTT. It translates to CASSLSVGRSGNTIYF.

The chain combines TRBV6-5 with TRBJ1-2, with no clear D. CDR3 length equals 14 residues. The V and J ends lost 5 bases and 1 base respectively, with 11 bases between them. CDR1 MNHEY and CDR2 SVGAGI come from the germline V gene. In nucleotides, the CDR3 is TGTGCCAGCAGTACAGCGCCTTATAACTATGGCTACACCTTC. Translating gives CASSTAPYNYGYTF.

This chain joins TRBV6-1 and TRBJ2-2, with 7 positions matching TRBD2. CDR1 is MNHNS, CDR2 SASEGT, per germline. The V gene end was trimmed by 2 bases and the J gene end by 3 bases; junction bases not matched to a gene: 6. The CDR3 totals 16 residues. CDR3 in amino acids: CASSERQAGYTGELFF. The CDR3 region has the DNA TGTGCCAGCAGTGAACGTCAAGCGGGATACACCGGGGAGCTGTTTTTT.

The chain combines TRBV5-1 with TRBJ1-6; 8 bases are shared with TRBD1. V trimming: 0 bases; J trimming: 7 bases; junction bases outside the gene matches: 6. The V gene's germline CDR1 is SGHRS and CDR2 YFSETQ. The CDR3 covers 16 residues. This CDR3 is CASSLADTGGNSPLHF. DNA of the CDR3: TGCGCCAGCAGCTTGGCTGACACAGGGGGAAATTCACCCCTCCACTTT.